The sequence of this T cell receptor beta chain was determined in a study of identifying expanded T cells in peripheral blood. Study-wide results and caveats: Variance in clone template counts between roughly 2-week samples significantly increased with total template count across all healthy donors.

V dropped 6 bases and J dropped 13; count of bases not matched to a gene: 6. Looked up from germline, CDR1 is MNHNY and CDR2 is SVGAGI (reference sequence). The CDR3 length is 11 residues. This table comes from immunoSEQ multiplex PCR, and its TCRdb copy is limited to in-frame clones, with some not included. Of about 110,000 clones listed, around 89% are singletons. No infections or other immune events were documented during collection. Notes on this clone: What it recognizes is unknown.

The receptor was isolated from a person between 18 and 69 years old in good health. The chain is built from TRBV6-6 and TRBJ2-1, with TRBD1 matching 7 bases. The sequencing input was blood. The CDR3 reads CASSRQGIQFF. The CDR3, as DNA: TGTGCCAGCAGCCGACAGGGAATTCAGTTCTTC.